The 8 T cell receptor beta chains in this list originate from one sample, sequenced in a study of T cell responses to AZD1222 COVID-19 vaccine. Data came from immunoSEQ multiplex PCR; TCRdb stores just in-frame clones and leaves some out. The sample consists of 120,000 or so clones, approximately 90% of them appearing once. The specimen was peripheral blood, collected on day 0 of AZD1222 vaccination. Receptors originate from an adult in good health.

This clone was seen only a few times. The chain joins TRBV6-5 to TRBJ1-1; 9 bases fit TRBD1. From germline, CDR1 is MNHEY and CDR2 SVGAGI. The CDR3 is 14 amino acids. The trim removed 7 bases at V and 6 bases at J, leaving 9 bases unmatched. In nucleotides, the CDR3 is TGTGCCAGCACCCCGGGACAGGGTCTTTCTGAAGCTTTCTTT. It codes for CASTPGQGLSEAFF.

A single count supports this clone. The rearrangement links TRBV14 to TRBJ1-1, with TRBD1 as a possible D gene (5 bases). The CDR3 is 13 residues long. Germline V CDR1 and CDR2: SGHDN, FVKESK. V was cut by 4 bases and J by 5 bases, with 11 bases left in between. Here the CDR3 DNA reads TGTGCCAGCAGCCCAAACTACAGGACTGAAGCTTTCTTT. Its protein is CASSPNYRTEAFF. The entire variable domain, with the rest obtained from reference TRBV14 and TRBJ1-1, is as follows: EAGVTQFPSHSVIEKGQTVTLRCDPISGHDNLYWYRRVMGKEIKFLLHFVKESKQDESGMPNNRFLAERTGGTYSTLKVQPAELEDSGVYFCASSPNYRTEAFFGQGTRLTVV.

Comments on this clone: Within the sample, other DNA sequences also encode this same CDR3. V usage is TRBV5-1 and J usage is TRBJ1-5, with 7 nucleotides matching TRBD1. CDR1 and CDR2 from the germline V gene are SGHRS and YFSETQ. The CDR3 has 15 amino acids. V dropped 0 bases and J dropped 7; count of bases not matched to a gene: 7. This chain's CDR3 is CASSLGTGVRQPQHF. The CDR3 DNA sequence: TGCGCCAGCAGCTTGGGGACAGGTGTAAGGCAGCCCCAGCATTTT.

The chain has TRBV3-1 (or the pseudogene TRBV3-2) and TRBJ1-2; no firm D call. The V and J ends lost 0 bases and 8 bases respectively, with 10 bases between them. The germline V gene has CDR1 LGHDT and CDR2 YNNKEL (reference sequence). The CDR3 extends over 13 amino acids. CDR3 sequence reads: CASSQEVRKGYTF. For the CDR3, the DNA is TGTGCCAGCAGCCAAGAGGTCAGAAAGGGCTACACCTTC.

V and J are TRBV7-8 and TRBJ2-2; TRBD2 agrees at 11 bases. This CDR3 is built from 18 residues. The germline V gene has CDR1 SGHVS and CDR2 FQNEAQ. J lost 2 bases, V lost 1 base, and 6 bases had no gene match. The CDR3 protein is CASSLVGLAGGNTGELFF. The CDR3 bases are TGTGCCAGCAGCTTAGTGGGTCTAGCGGGGGGAAACACCGGGGAGCTGTTTTTT.

This chain connects TRBV7-2 to TRBJ1-2; possibly TRBD1 for D (6 bases). The CDR3 extends over 12 amino acids. Germline V CDR1 and CDR2: SGHTA, FQGNSA. V was pared by 5 bases and J by 8 bases, with 12 bases between. The CDR3 DNA reads as TGTGCCAGCAGCACGTACAGGGACGGCTACACCTTC. Its translation: CASSTYRDGYTF.

The chain employs TRBV20-1 and TRBJ1-1; D gene unclear. Trimming pared 0 bases from V and 8 bases from J, leaving 7 bases between. The CDR3 runs 11 residues. Looked up from germline, CDR1 is DFQATT and CDR2 is SNEGSKA (reference sequence). The CDR3 nucleotides read TGCAGTGCTAGAGACGGACCCGAAGCTTTCTTT. This sequence encodes CSARDGPEAFF.

The chain is built from TRBV2 and TRBJ1-1; 9 nucleotides line up with TRBD1. V was pared by 7 bases and J by 6 bases, with 12 bases of the junction left unmatched. This CDR3 spans 15 amino acids. Per germline, CDR1 SNHLY and CDR2 FYNNEI. The CDR3, as DNA: TGTGCCAGCACTAATCCGGGACAGGGTAACGCTGAAGCTTTCTTT. It encodes CASTNPGQGNAEAFF. The full variable domain, in which reference TRBV2 and TRBJ1-1 provide the parts outside the CDR3, is EPEVTQTPSHQVTQMGQEVILRCVPISNHLYFYWYRQILGQKVEFLVSFYNNEISEKSEIFDDQFSVERPDGSNFTLKIRSTKLEDSAMYFCASTNPGQGNAEAFFGQGTRLTVV.